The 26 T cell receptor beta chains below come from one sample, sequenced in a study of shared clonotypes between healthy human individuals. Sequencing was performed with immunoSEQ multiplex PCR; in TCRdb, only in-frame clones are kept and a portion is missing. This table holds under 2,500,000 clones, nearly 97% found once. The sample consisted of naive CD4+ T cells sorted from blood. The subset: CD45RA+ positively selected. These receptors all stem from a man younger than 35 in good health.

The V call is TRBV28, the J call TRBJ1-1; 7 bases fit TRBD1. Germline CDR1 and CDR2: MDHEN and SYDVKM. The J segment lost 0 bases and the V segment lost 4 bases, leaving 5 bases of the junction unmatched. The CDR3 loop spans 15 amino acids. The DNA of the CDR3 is TGTGCCAGCAGTTCGCCGGGACAGTTGAACACTGAAGCTTTCTTT. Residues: CASSSPGQLNTEAFF.

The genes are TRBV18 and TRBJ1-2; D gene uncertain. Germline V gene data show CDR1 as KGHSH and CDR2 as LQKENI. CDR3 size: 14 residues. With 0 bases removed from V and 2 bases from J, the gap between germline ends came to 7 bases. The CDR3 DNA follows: TGTGCCAGCTCACCACCGACCTTAAACTATGGCTACACCTTC. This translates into CASSPPTLNYGYTF.

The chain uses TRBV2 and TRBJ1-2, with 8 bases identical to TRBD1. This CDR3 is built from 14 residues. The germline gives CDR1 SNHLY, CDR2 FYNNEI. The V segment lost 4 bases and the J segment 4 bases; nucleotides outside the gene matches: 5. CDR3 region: CASSAGGLGYGYTF. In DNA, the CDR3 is TGTGCCAGCAGTGCAGGGGGCCTGGGCTATGGCTACACCTTC.

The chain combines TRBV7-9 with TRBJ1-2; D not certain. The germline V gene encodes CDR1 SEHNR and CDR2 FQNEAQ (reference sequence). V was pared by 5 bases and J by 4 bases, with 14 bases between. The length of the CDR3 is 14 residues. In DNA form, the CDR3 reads TGTGCCAGCAGCCACGAGGGTAGGACCTATGGCTACACCTTC. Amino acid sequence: CASSHEGRTYGYTF.

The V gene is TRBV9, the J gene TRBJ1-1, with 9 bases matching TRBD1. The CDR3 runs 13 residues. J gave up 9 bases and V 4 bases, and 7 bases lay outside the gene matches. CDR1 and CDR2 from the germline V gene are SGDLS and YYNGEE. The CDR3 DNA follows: TGTGCCAGCAGCCCGCGGGACAGGGATCAAGCTTTCTTT. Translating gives CASSPRDRDQAFF.

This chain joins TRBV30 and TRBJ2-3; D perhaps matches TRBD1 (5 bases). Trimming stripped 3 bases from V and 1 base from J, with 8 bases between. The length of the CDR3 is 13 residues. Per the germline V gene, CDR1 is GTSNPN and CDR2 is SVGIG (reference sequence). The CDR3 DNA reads TGTGCCTGGAGACAGGTTGGCACAGATACGCAGTATTTT. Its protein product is CAWRQVGTDTQYF.

CDR3 in amino acids: CASSRTINEKLFF. The DNA of the CDR3 is TGTGCCAGCAGTCGGACTATTAATGAAAAACTGTTTTTT. The chain employs TRBV28 and TRBJ1-4; D ambiguous. This CDR3 contains 13 residues. Trimming took off 5 bases at V and 4 bases at J, with 8 bases between the two ends. Per germline, CDR1 MDHEN and CDR2 SYDVKM.

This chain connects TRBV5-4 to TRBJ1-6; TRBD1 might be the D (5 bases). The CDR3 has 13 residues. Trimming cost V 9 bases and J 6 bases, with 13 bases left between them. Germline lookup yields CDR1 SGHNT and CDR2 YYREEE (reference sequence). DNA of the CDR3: TGTGCCACCACAGGACGCTCTAATTCACCCCTCCACTTT. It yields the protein CATTGRSNSPLHF.

In DNA, the CDR3 is TGTGCCATCAGTGCTGTTGGTACCTGGGAGGAGACCCAGTACTTC. The encoded protein is CAISAVGTWEETQYF. The chain uses TRBV10-3 and TRBJ2-5, with D possibly TRBD2 on 5 matching bases. This CDR3 spans 15 amino acids. Trimming took off 4 bases at V and 5 bases at J, with 17 bases between the two ends. Germline V CDR1 and CDR2: ENHRY, SYGVKD.

CDR3 region: CASISSGTVNEQFF. The CDR3 region has the DNA TGTGCCAGCATTTCGAGTGGGACTGTCAATGAGCAGTTCTTC. This chain connects TRBV28 to TRBJ2-1, with D maybe TRBD2 (6 bases). Looked up from germline, CDR1 is MDHEN and CDR2 is SYDVKM. Trimming cost V 7 bases and J 6 bases, with 16 bases left between them. CDR3 length: 14 amino acids.

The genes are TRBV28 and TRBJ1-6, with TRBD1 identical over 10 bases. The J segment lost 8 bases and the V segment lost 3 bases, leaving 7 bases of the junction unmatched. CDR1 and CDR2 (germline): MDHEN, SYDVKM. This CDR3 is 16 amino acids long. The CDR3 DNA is TGTGCCAGCAGTTTCCCTGCCGGGACAGGGGATTCACCCCTCCACTTT. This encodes CASSFPAGTGDSPLHF. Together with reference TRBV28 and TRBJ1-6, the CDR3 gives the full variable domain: DVKVTQSSRYLVKRTGEKVFLECVQDMDHENMFWYRQDPGLGLRLIYFSYDVKMKEKGDIPEGYSVSREKKERFSLILESASTNQTSMYLCASSFPAGTGDSPLHFGNGTRLTVT.

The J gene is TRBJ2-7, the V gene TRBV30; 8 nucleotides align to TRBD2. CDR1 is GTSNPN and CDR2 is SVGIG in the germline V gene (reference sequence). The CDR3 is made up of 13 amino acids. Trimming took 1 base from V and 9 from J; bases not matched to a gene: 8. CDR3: CAWSDSGGYGQYF. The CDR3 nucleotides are TGTGCCTGGAGTGATTCGGGGGGGTATGGGCAGTACTTC.

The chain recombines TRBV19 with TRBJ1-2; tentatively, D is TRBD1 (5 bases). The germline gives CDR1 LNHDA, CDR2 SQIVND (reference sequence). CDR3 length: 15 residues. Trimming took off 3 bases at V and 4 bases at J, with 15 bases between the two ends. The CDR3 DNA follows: TGTGCCAGTAGTATTGGAGCAGGGATCAGCTATGGCTACACCTTC. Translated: CASSIGAGISYGYTF.

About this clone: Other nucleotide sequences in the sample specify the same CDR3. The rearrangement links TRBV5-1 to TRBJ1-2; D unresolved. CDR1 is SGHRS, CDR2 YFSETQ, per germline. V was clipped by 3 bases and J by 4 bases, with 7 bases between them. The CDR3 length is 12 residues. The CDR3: CASSSEGYGYTF. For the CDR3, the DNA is TGCGCCAGCAGCTCGGAGGGCTATGGCTACACCTTC.

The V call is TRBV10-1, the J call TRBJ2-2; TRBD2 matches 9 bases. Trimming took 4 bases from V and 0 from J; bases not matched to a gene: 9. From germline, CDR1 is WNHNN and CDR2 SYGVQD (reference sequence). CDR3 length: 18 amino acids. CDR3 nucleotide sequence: TGCGCCAGCAGTGCTCATAGTCTAGCGGGACCGAACACCGGGGAGCTGTTTTTT. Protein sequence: CASSAHSLAGPNTGELFF.

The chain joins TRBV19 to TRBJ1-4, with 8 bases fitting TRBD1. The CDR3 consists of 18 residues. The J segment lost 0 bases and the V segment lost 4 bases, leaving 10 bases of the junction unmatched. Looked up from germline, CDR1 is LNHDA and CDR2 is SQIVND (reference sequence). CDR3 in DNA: TGTGCCAGTAGTACAACCCCGGGACAGGAAGCAACTAATGAAAAACTGTTTTTT. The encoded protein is CASSTTPGQEATNEKLFF.

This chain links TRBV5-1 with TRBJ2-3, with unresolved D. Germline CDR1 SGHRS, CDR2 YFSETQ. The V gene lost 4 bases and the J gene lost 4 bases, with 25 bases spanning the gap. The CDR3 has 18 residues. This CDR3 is CASSLEWPTRLRADTQYF. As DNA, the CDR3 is TGCGCCAGCAGCCTGGAATGGCCCACAAGGCTTCGGGCAGATACGCAGTATTTT.

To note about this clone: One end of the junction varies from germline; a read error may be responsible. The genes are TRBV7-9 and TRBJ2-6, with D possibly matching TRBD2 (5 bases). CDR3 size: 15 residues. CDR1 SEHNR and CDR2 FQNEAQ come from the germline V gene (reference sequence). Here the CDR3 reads CASSLGESEANVLTF. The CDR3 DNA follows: TGTGCCAGCAGCCTCGGGGAATCTGAGGCCAACGTCCTGACTTTC.

CDR3 coding DNA: TGTGCCAGCAGCTCGAGACAGGAGCTGAACACTGAAGCTTTCTTT. Translation gives CASSSRQELNTEAFF. The chain uses TRBV7-8 and TRBJ1-1; D possibly corresponds to TRBD1 (6 bases). CDR1 SGHVS and CDR2 FQNEAQ come from the germline V gene. The CDR3 is 15 amino acids. V was clipped by 4 bases and J by 0 bases, with 12 bases between them.

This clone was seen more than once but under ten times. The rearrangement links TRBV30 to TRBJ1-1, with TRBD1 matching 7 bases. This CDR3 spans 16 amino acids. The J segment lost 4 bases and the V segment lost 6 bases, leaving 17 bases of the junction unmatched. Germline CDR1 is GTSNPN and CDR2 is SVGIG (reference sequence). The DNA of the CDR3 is TGTGCCTGCTATGACAGGGCCAATCAGGGATTCACTGAAGCTTTCTTT. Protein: CACYDRANQGFTEAFF.

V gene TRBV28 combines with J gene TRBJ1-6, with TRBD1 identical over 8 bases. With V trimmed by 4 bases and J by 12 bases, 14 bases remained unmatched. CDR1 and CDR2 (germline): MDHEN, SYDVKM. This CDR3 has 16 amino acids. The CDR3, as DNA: TGTGCCAGCAGTTCGGCCACAGGGGGGGGTTTCGGACCCCTCCACTTT. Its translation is CASSSATGGGFGPLHF.

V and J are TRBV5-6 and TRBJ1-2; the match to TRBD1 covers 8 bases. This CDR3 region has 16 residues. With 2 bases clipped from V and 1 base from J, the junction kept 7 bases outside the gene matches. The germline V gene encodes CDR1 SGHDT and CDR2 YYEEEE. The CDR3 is CASSLKTGAVNYGYTF. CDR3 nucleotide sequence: TGTGCCAGCAGCTTAAAGACAGGGGCGGTTAACTATGGCTACACCTTC.

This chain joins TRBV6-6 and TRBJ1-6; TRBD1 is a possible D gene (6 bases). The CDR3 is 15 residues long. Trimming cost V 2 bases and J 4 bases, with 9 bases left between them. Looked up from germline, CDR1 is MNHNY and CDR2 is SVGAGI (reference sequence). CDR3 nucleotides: TGTGCCAGCAGTTACGGGAGGGGGTATAATTCACCCCTCCACTTT. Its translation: CASSYGRGYNSPLHF.

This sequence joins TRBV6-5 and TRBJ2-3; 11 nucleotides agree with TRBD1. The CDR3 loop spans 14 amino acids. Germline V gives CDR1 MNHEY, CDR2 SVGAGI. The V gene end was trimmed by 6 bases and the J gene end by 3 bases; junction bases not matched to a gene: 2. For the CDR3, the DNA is TGTGCCAGCAGGGGGACAGGGGGTACAGATACGCAGTATTTT. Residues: CASRGTGGTDTQYF.

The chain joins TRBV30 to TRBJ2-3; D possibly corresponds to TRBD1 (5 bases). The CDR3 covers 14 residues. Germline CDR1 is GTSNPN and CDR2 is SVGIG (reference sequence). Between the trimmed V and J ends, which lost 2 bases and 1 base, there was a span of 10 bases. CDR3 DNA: TGTGCCTGGAGTACAGGATACCGCACAGATACGCAGTATTTT. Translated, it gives CAWSTGYRTDTQYF.

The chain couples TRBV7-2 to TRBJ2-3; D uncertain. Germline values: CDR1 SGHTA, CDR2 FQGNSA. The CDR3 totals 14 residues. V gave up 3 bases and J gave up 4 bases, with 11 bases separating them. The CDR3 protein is CASSLRRSSDTQYF. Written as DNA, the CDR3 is TGTGCCAGCAGCTTGCGACGGTCCTCAGATACGCAGTATTTT.